The present TCR beta chain was sequenced within a study of shared clonotypes between healthy human individuals. Notes on the study in general: Among the subsets, naive ones generally showed larger estimated richness than memory ones. In having few donors, the study represented limited genetic and exposure-history diversity.

Measured with immunoSEQ multiplex PCR; TCRdb has only the in-frame clones, and not every one. The profile shows about 2 million clones, 85% to 95% of them singletons. With regard to this clone: The antigen is unknown.

Per germline, CDR1 SQVTM and CDR2 ANQGSEA. The CDR3 extends over 12 amino acids. Deletions cut 4 bases from V and 5 bases from J, with 11 bases between. The sequenced material came from naive CD4+ T cells sorted from blood. The sample's subset: CD45RA+ positively selected. The rearrangement links TRBV29-1 to TRBJ2-5; no clear D gene. This receptor was obtained from a man younger than 30 in good health. This CDR3 is CSVGPAGETQYF. The CDR3 nucleotides are TGCAGCGTTGGGCCAGCCGGGGAGACCCAGTACTTC.